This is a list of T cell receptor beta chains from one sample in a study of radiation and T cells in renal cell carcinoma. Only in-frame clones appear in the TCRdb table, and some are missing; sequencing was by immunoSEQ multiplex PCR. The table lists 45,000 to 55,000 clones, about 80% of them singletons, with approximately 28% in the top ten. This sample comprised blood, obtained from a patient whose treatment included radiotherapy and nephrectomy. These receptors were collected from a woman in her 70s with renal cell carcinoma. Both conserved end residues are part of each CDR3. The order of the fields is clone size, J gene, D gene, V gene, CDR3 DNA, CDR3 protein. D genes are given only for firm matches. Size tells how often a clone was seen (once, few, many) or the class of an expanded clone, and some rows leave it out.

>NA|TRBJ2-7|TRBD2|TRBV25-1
TGTGCCAGCAGTGATCGACTAAGCGGGAGGGCCCCCGAGCAGTACTTC
CASSDRLSGRAPEQYF
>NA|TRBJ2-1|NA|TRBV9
TGTGCCAGCAGCCCCCGCTACAATGAGCAGTTCTTC
CASSPRYNEQFF
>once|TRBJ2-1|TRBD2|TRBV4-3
TGCGCCAGCAGCCAAGGTCGGCTAGCGGGCTATGAGCAGTTCTTC
CASSQGRLAGYEQFF
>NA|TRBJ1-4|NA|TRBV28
TGTGCCAGCAGTTTACTAAGCGGGCAAGGGACGGCACCAGAAAAACTGTTTTTT
CASSLLSGQGTAPEKLFF
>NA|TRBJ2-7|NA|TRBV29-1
TGCAGCGTTTATGGAGGCGGAACCTACGAGCAGTACTTC
CSVYGGGTYEQYF
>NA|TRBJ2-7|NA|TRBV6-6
TGTGCCAGCAGAAGGAGGCAGGAGAGCTCCTACGAGCAGTACTTC
CASRRRQESSYEQYF
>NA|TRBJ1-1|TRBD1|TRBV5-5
TGTGCCAGCAGCTTGGAAGGGGGCGGTGGTGCTTTCTTT
CASSLEGGGGAFF
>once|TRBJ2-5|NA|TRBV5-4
TGTGCCAGCAGCTTCCGGGAGACCCAGTACTTC
CASSFRETQYF
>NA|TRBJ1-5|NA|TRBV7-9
TGTGCCAGCAGCTTCGACAATCAGCCCCAGCATTTT
CASSFDNQPQHF
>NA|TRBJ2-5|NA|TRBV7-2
TGTGCCAGCAGCTCCGCGGGCCTCCAAGAGACCCAGTACTTC
CASSSAGLQETQYF
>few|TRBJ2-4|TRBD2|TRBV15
TGTGCCACCAGCAGAGATCGCGGAAGACTAGCGGGAGTAGATCAGTACTTC
CATSRDRGRLAGVDQYF
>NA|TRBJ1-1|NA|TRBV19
TGTGCCAGTAGTGGAGGCCGAAACACTGAAGCTTTCTTT
CASSGGRNTEAFF
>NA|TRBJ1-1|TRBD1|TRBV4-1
TGCGCCAGCAGCCACGGACAGGGGGCTGTTACTGAAGCTTTCTTT
CASSHGQGAVTEAFF
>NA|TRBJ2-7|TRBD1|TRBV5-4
TGTGCCAGCAGCGGGGGGGACAGGGGTCCCTACGAGCAGTACTTC
CASSGGDRGPYEQYF
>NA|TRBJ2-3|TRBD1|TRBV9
TGTGCCAGCAGCCCGCGGACAGGGTCTAGCACAGATACGCAGTATTTT
CASSPRTGSSTDTQYF
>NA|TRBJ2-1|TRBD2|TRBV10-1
TGCGCCAGCAGTGATGTCCGCCCTAGCGGGGGCTACAATGAGCAGTTCTTC
CASSDVRPSGGYNEQFF